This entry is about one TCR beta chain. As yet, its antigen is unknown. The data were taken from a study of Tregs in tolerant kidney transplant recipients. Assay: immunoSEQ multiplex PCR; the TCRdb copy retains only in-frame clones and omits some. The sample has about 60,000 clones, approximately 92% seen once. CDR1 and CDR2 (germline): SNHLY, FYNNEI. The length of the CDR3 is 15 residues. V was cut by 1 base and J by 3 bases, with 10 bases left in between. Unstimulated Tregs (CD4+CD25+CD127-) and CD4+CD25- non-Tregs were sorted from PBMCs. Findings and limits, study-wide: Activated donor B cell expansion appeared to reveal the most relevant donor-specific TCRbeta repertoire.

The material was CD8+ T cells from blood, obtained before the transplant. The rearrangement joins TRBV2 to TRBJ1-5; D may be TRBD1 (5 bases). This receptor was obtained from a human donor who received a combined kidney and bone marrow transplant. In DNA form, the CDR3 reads TGTGCCAGCAGTGAAGAGGGACTGTTCAATCAGCCCCAGCATTTT. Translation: CASSEEGLFNQPQHF. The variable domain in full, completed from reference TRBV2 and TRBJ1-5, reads EPEVTQTPSHQVTQMGQEVILRCVPISNHLYFYWYRQILGQKVEFLVSFYNNEISEKSEIFDDQFSVERPDGSNFTLKIRSTKLEDSAMYFCASSEEGLFNQPQHFGDGTRLSIL.